This T cell receptor beta chain was profiled in a study of blood T cell repertoires in COVID-19. At the level of the study: Specimens from acute and convalescent COVID-19 originated in the United States, Italy and Spain.

This clone came up a few times. CDR3 size: 17 residues. The trim removed 2 bases at V and 5 bases at J, leaving 13 bases unmatched. Germline assignment: CDR1 PRHDT and CDR2 FYEKMQ (reference sequence). Authors' data handling: Estimation of nucleated cell counts relied on the amplification of reference gene primers. The table came from immunoSEQ multiplex PCR; TCRdb's copy has only in-frame clones and leaves some out. The V and J calls and clone size come from that table; D and trimming were worked out from the DNA. Among under 30,000 clones listed, about 85% were seen once. The sequenced material came from peripheral blood. The TCR sequence derives from a human donor in a cohort sampled during active COVID-19. The V and J genes are TRBV13 and TRBJ2-5; 8 bases map to TRBD2. In DNA, the CDR3 is TGTGCCAGCAGCTTATTGCAAGCGGGAGTGTCGGGGGAGACCCAGTACTTC. Translated, it gives CASSLLQAGVSGETQYF.